Following are 18 T cell receptor beta chains from one sample sequenced in a study of neurological immune-mediated disorders. MiXCR was run by TCRdb on the 5' RACE reads, yielding one entry per CDR3 protein. The data show about 76,000 distinct CDR3 sequences, roughly 15% seen once. The sample comprised PBMCs. The receptors shown here come from a middle-aged woman in good health.

This clonotype has at least ten counts. The chain combines TRBV5-8 with TRBJ1-5; D is ambiguous. This CDR3 is 16 amino acids long. The germline V and J ends were trimmed by 0 bases and 1 base, with 11 bases remaining between them. Germline CDR1 SGHTS, CDR2 YDEGEE. The CDR3 DNA sequence: TGTGCCAGCAGCTTGGGTAAGCTTTTAAGCAATCAGCCCCAGCATTTT. It encodes CASSLGKLLSNQPQHF.

This clonotype was recorded a few times. The rearrangement joins TRBV5-1 to TRBJ1-5; no clear D. Germline loops: CDR1 SGHRS, CDR2 YFSETQ. The CDR3 loop spans 15 amino acids. V was trimmed by 5 bases and J by 0 bases, leaving 12 bases between them. In DNA, the CDR3 is TGCGCCAGCAGTACGGACGGAAATAGCAATCAGCCCCAGCATTTT. This sequence encodes CASSTDGNSNQPQHF.

This clonotype occurred many times. The chain recombines TRBV5-6 with TRBJ2-3, with D maybe TRBD2 (6 bases). CDR3 length: 17 amino acids. CDR1 SGHDT and CDR2 YYEEEE come from the germline V gene. The ends were cut back, 0 bases at V and 3 bases at J, with 17 bases in the middle. The CDR3 coding sequence is TGTGCCAGCAGCTTGGGTCAGTGGAGGGAGGCGACAGATACGCAGTATTTT. It codes for CASSLGQWREATDTQYF.

Notes on this clonotype: No DNA is shown, since the ends of the CDR3 on it are uncertain; the CDR3 is the one TCRdb lists. The genes are TRBV5-1 and TRBJ1-5; the table's D call, TRBD1, has no DNA check behind it. The CDR3 numbers 21 amino acids, ends counted. Germline values: CDR1 SGHRS, CDR2 YFSETQ. CDR3 region: CASSFYICSGRTGGGNQPQHF.

This clonotype appeared many times. The V call is TRBV5-1, the J call TRBJ2-2; D ambiguous. The ends were cut back, 0 bases at V and 6 bases at J, with 9 bases in the middle. This CDR3 has 14 residues. The germline gives CDR1 SGHRS, CDR2 YFSETQ. The CDR3 DNA follows: TGCGCCAGCAGCTTGGAGCCCAAAGCCGGGGAGCTGTTTTTT. Its protein is CASSLEPKAGELFF.

The table lists this clonotype with many counts. In nucleotides, the CDR3 is TGTGCCAGCAGCTTAGAGATGGGAATGAACACTGAAGCTTTCTTT. Protein product: CASSLEMGMNTEAFF. The chain employs TRBV7-8 and TRBJ1-1; D gene unclear. V lost 1 base to trimming and J lost 0 bases, with 9 bases between them. The V gene's germline CDR1 is SGHVS and CDR2 FQNEAQ. This CDR3 is built from 15 residues.

This clonotype was seen at least ten times. The gene calls are TRBV20-1 and TRBJ1-4; D gene uncertain. CDR1 is DFQATT and CDR2 is SNEGSKA in the germline V gene (reference sequence). Trimming pared 6 bases from V and 7 bases from J, leaving 18 bases between. The CDR3 is 14 residues long. CDR3 sequence reads: CSALRETSTEKLFF. The CDR3 DNA is TGCAGTGCCCTAAGGGAGACATCTACTGAAAAACTGTTTTTT.

This clonotype was counted at least ten times. This chain links TRBV28 with TRBJ2-1; TRBD2 agrees at 7 bases. CDR3 size: 15 residues. V was pared by 7 bases and J by 6 bases, with 12 bases of the junction left unmatched. The germline V gene has CDR1 MDHEN and CDR2 SYDVKM. CDR3 amino acids: CASTKMGGGFNEQFF. The DNA for the CDR3 is TGTGCCAGCACCAAGATGGGGGGGGGGTTCAATGAGCAGTTCTTC. The variable domain in full, completed from reference TRBV28 and TRBJ2-1, reads DVKVTQSSRYLVKRTGEKVFLECVQDMDHENMFWYRQDPGLGLRLIYFSYDVKMKEKGDIPEGYSVSREKKERFSLILESASTNQTSMYLCASTKMGGGFNEQFFGPGTRLTVL.

The chain combines TRBV9 with TRBJ1-3; the match to TRBD1 covers 8 bases. Trimming at V came to 1 base and at J to 8 bases, leaving 11 bases not matched to a gene. Per the germline V gene, CDR1 is SGDLS and CDR2 is YYNGEE. The CDR3 has 16 residues. The CDR3 sequence: CASSVLQGDSLDTIYF. The CDR3 region has the DNA TGTGCCAGCAGCGTACTACAGGGGGATTCTCTAGACACCATATATTTT. Drawing the rest from reference TRBV9 and TRBJ1-3, the complete variable domain is DSGVTQTPKHLITATGQRVTLRCSPRSGDLSVYWYQQSLDQGLQFLIQYYNGEERAKGNILERFSAQQFPDLHSELNLSSLELGDSALYFCASSVLQGDSLDTIYFGEGSWLTVV.

This clonotype was counted ten times or more. The genes are TRBV7-2 and TRBJ2-1, with 7 bases matching TRBD2. This CDR3 has 17 amino acids. Germline V gene data show CDR1 as SGHTA and CDR2 as FQGNSA. The ends lost 2 bases at V and 4 bases at J; junction bases unmatched: 11. CDR3 nucleotides: TGTGCCAGCAGCTTAAAAGCGGGGACGACGGCTTACAATGAGCAGTTCTTC. Its translation: CASSLKAGTTAYNEQFF.

This clonotype was observed many times. The J gene is TRBJ2-5, the V gene TRBV28; 9 bases are a match to TRBD1. Unmatched junction bases numbered 3, after V lost 2 bases and J lost 5 bases. The CDR3 extends over 14 amino acids. The germline CDR1 and CDR2 sequences are MDHEN and SYDVKM. The CDR3 coding sequence is TGTGCCAGCAGTTTACTGACAGGGGGGGAGACCCAGTACTTC. Amino acid sequence: CASSLLTGGETQYF.

This clonotype has a count of ten or more. This chain uses TRBV5-1 with TRBJ2-1; 7 bases are a match to TRBD1. The CDR3 contains 15 residues. Germline V gene lookup returns CDR1 SGHRS and CDR2 YFSETQ. J was trimmed by 1 base and V by 0 bases; bases with no gene match: 1. This CDR3 is CASSLEGQSYNEQFF. The DNA for the CDR3 is TGCGCCAGCAGCTTGGAGGGACAGTCCTACAATGAGCAGTTCTTC.

In this sample, this clonotype turned up many times. The V call is TRBV4-3, the J call TRBJ2-2; possibly TRBD1 for D (6 bases). Germline-derived CDR1 and CDR2 are LGHNA and YSLEER. The CDR3 has 16 amino acids. With 0 bases removed from V and 1 base from J, the gap between germline ends came to 9 bases. The CDR3 protein is CASSQDLGQNTGELFF. CDR3 sequence (DNA): TGCGCCAGCAGCCAAGATTTGGGACAGAACACCGGGGAGCTGTTTTTT.

This clonotype came up many times. The chain employs TRBV5-1 and TRBJ2-7; 12 bases fit TRBD2. Germline CDR1 and CDR2: SGHRS and YFSETQ. The CDR3 sequence is 15 residues long. V lost 7 bases and J lost 1; bases outside the gene matches: 6. CDR3 sequence: CASCVTSGGSYEQYF. The CDR3 DNA sequence: TGCGCCAGCTGCGTGACTAGCGGGGGTTCCTACGAGCAGTACTTC. Full variable domain (rest looked up from reference TRBV5-1 and TRBJ2-7): KAGVTQTPRYLIKTRGQQVTLSCSPISGHRSVSWYQQTPGQGLQFLFEYFSETQRNKGNFPGRFSGRQFSNSRSEMNVSTLELGDSALYLCASCVTSGGSYEQYFGPGTRLTVT.

This clonotype was found many times. V usage is TRBV20-1 and J usage is TRBJ1-1; 10 bases agree with TRBD1. Germline-derived CDR1 and CDR2 are DFQATT and SNEGSKA (reference sequence). Trimming at V came to 3 bases and at J to 4 bases, leaving 11 bases not matched to a gene. This CDR3 is built from 16 residues. CDR3 bases: TGCAGTGCTAGCAGATCCGGGACAGGGGATTTCACTGAAGCTTTCTTT. It codes for CSASRSGTGDFTEAFF.

There are many counts of this clonotype. CDR3 DNA sequence: TGTGCCAGCAGCTTAGTTGCGGGAAACTATGGCTACACCTTC. It codes for CASSLVAGNYGYTF. This chain joins TRBV7-2 and TRBJ1-2; D gene unclear. Trimming took 1 base from V and 2 from J, leaving 8 bases between them. Germline values: CDR1 SGHTA, CDR2 FQGNSA. The CDR3 totals 14 residues.

This clonotype was seen many times. This rearrangement joins TRBV5-1 to TRBJ2-7; no clear D. Trimming cost V 0 bases and J 6 bases, with 13 bases left between them. This CDR3 has 14 residues. Germline values: CDR1 SGHRS, CDR2 YFSETQ. The CDR3 nucleotides are TGCGCCAGCAGCTTGGACGACCCCGGGCGCGAGCAGTACTTC. It encodes CASSLDDPGREQYF.

This clonotype occurred many times. The chain combines TRBV7-2 with TRBJ1-1; 9 bases match TRBD1. The CDR3 runs to 14 residues. V gave up 2 bases and J gave up 3 bases; unmatched junction bases: 1. CDR1 and CDR2 (germline): SGHTA, FQGNSA. The CDR3: CASSLRTGDTEAFF. CDR3 DNA: TGTGCCAGCAGCTTAAGGACAGGGGACACTGAAGCTTTCTTT.